This T cell receptor beta chain was sequenced for a study of cytomegalovirus exposure and HLA in healthy donors. CDR1 KGHSH and CDR2 LQKENI come from the germline V gene. The V gene lost 1 base and the J gene lost 2 bases, with 9 bases spanning the gap. This CDR3 has 14 amino acids. The PCR had 60 Vbeta and 13 Jbeta primers. The assay was immunoSEQ multiplex PCR, and TCRdb's table has in-frame clones only and misses some. The sample has fewer than 85,000 clones, 84% seen once. The chain combines TRBV18 with TRBJ2-7, with D possibly TRBD1 on 5 matching bases. The TCR was taken from a man aged 70 or older in good health and CMV-seropositive. The sequenced material came from PBMCs. The CDR3: CASSPQGIAYEQYF. In nucleotides, the CDR3 is TGTGCCAGCTCACCACAGGGGATTGCCTACGAGCAGTACTTC.